The 19 T cell receptor beta chains below come from one sample, sequenced in a study of CD8 T cells in Susac syndrome (dated by TCRdb to 2018 to 2020). Library preparation used the immunoSEQ multiplex PCR assay. RNA was extracted using the RNeasy kit, and roughly 0.5 to 1 ug of the RNA was reverse transcribed with random hexamers. In-frame beta chains were kept once TCRdb had trimmed the public reads at Q25 with fastp and called clones with MiXCR. Rows matching on CDR3 protein sequence are summarized as one entry with the most common DNA and genes. This sample comprises 250,000 to 300,000 distinct CDR3 sequences, 70% to 90% of them detected only once. The top ten hold 0.2% to 0.25% of the sample. The material sequenced was CD8+ T cells from PBMCs. The receptors stem from a human donor with multiple sclerosis.

The gene calls are TRBV4-3 and TRBJ2-1, with D possibly matching TRBD1 (5 bases). This CDR3 contains 16 residues. The germline V gene encodes CDR1 LGHNA and CDR2 YSLEER. The ends were cut back, 4 bases at V and 3 bases at J, with 16 bases in the middle. CDR3 protein: CASSLKGPPYYNEQFF. As DNA, the CDR3 is TGCGCCAGCAGCCTAAAGGGGCCCCCATACTACAATGAGCAGTTCTTC.

The chain links TRBV7-2 to TRBJ2-3, with a possible D match to TRBD2 (5 bases). Germline-derived CDR1 and CDR2 are SGHTA and FQGNSA. The CDR3 runs to 17 residues. The ends were cut back, 3 bases at V and 3 bases at J, with 19 bases in the middle. The CDR3 nucleotides are TGTGCCAGCAGCTTTCTGGCGGGTCTTTCCTCGACAGATACGCAGTATTTT. This translates into CASSFLAGLSSTDTQYF.

The V call is TRBV7-9, the J call TRBJ1-1; D perhaps matches TRBD1 (5 bases). The CDR3 loop spans 12 amino acids. Trimming took off 1 base at V and 7 bases at J, with 7 bases between the two ends. The germline V gene has CDR1 SEHNR and CDR2 FQNEAQ (reference sequence). CDR3 in amino acids: CASSLVQGEAFF. CDR3 in DNA: TGTGCCAGCAGCTTAGTTCAGGGTGAAGCTTTCTTT.

The chain recombines TRBV5-6 with TRBJ1-1, with D unclear. The germline CDR1 and CDR2 sequences are SGHDT and YYEEEE. The CDR3 covers 12 residues. Deletions cut 8 bases from V and 2 bases from J, with 10 bases between. CDR3 protein: CASGYLNTEAFF. The DNA for the CDR3 is TGTGCCAGTGGGTACCTAAACACTGAAGCTTTCTTT.

This clonotype was observed a handful of times. The gene calls are TRBV6-1 and TRBJ2-2; a weak D match, TRBD1 (5 bases). The CDR3 has 16 amino acids. The V gene lost 4 bases and the J gene lost 4 bases, with 16 bases spanning the gap. From germline, CDR1 is MNHNS and CDR2 SASEGT. The chain's CDR3 is CASSGGSGSPTGELFF. The CDR3 nucleotides are TGTGCCAGCAGTGGGGGATCAGGGTCGCCCACCGGGGAGCTGTTTTTT.

The V gene is TRBV7-2, the J gene TRBJ2-7; D is unclear. The V gene's germline CDR1 is SGHTA and CDR2 FQGNSA. V was cut by 4 bases and J by 4 bases, with 8 bases left in between. This CDR3 comprises 12 residues. The DNA of the CDR3 is TGTGCCAGCAGCTCCCTCGATTACGAGCAGTACTTC. As protein: CASSSLDYEQYF. Looking up the rest from reference TRBV7-2 and TRBJ2-7 gives the full variable domain: GAGVSQSPSNKVTEKGKDVELRCDPISGHTALYWYRQSLGQGLEFLIYFQGNSAPDKSGLPSDRFSAERTGGSVSTLTIQRTQQEDSAVYLCASSSLDYEQYFGPGTRLTVT.

The rearrangement links TRBV7-9 to TRBJ1-1; 9 bases align to TRBD1. CDR1 and CDR2 (germline): SEHNR, FQNEAQ (reference sequence). The CDR3 has 14 amino acids. The ends lost 4 bases at V and 10 bases at J; junction bases unmatched: 10. The CDR3 DNA reads as TGTGCCAGCAGCTCCGGGACAGGGCTCCTTAGAGCTTTCTTT. It encodes CASSSGTGLLRAFF. Together with reference TRBV7-9 and TRBJ1-1, the CDR3 gives the full variable domain: DTGVSQNPRHKITKRGQNVTFRCDPISEHNRLYWYRQTLGQGPEFLTYFQNEAQLEKSRLLSDRFSAERPKGSFSTLEIQRTEQGDSAMYLCASSSGTGLLRAFFGQGTRLTVV.

This clonotype has just a few counts. V gene TRBV6-2 or TRBV6-3 combines with J gene TRBJ2-3; 11 bases map to TRBD2. Germline assignment: CDR1 MNHEY and CDR2 SVGEGT. The CDR3 sequence is 16 residues long. Trimming cost V 6 bases and J 5 bases; bases outside gene matches: 10. The CDR3 DNA follows: TGTGCCAGCAGCTTGGTCGGGCTAGCGGGAGGAGATACGCAGTATTTT. Protein product: CASSLVGLAGGDTQYF.

In its sample, this clonotype was seen once. This chain connects TRBV19 to TRBJ2-3, with D possibly being TRBD1 (6 bases). The CDR3 spans 16 residues. V was shortened by 0 bases and J by 2 bases, with 12 bases between the two germline ends. From germline, CDR1 is LNHDA and CDR2 SQIVND (reference sequence). The CDR3 bases are TGTGCCAGTAGTATAGAACACAGGGTGGCCACAGATACGCAGTATTTT. It yields the protein CASSIEHRVATDTQYF.

V is TRBV6-2 or TRBV6-3 and J is TRBJ2-7, with D unresolved. V lost 8 bases and J lost 4, with 12 bases in between. Germline V gene sequence: CDR1 MNHEY, CDR2 SVGEGT. The CDR3 totals 12 residues. This chain's CDR3 is CASFNGVYEQYF. In nucleotides, the CDR3 is TGTGCCAGCTTCAATGGGGTATACGAGCAGTACTTC.

This sequence joins TRBV4-3 and TRBJ2-1; 14 nucleotides align to TRBD2. The V and J ends lost 0 bases and 10 bases, in that order; junction bases with no gene match: 5. Germline CDR1 reads LGHNA; CDR2 reads YSLEER. The CDR3 has 16 residues. The CDR3: CASSQEGTSGSNEQFF. The CDR3 nucleotides read TGCGCCAGCAGCCAAGAAGGGACTAGCGGGAGTAACGAGCAGTTCTTC.

The chain couples TRBV10-3 to TRBJ2-7; TRBD2 aligns across 10 bases. Germline CDR1 and CDR2: ENHRY and SYGVKD. The CDR3 is made up of 16 amino acids. V lost 3 bases to trimming and J lost 6 bases; unmatched junction nucleotides: 11. The CDR3 region is CAISDPKLAGTLEQYF. The CDR3 DNA follows: TGTGCCATCAGTGACCCGAAACTAGCGGGAACCCTCGAGCAGTACTTC.

The CDR3 nucleotides are TGTGCCAGCAGTTTTGCTGGAGCTCGTTATGGCTACACCTTC. Its protein product is CASSFAGARYGYTF. This chain connects TRBV28 to TRBJ1-2; D gene unclear. CDR1 and CDR2 (germline): MDHEN, SYDVKM. CDR3 length: 14 residues. Trimming pared 3 bases from V and 5 bases from J, leaving 13 bases between.

In its sample, this clonotype was seen a few times. The chain combines TRBV13 with TRBJ2-3, with 11 bases identical to TRBD2. Germline V CDR1 and CDR2: PRHDT, FYEKMQ (reference sequence). V lost 5 bases and J lost 2; bases outside the gene matches: 6. There are 16 residues in the CDR3. CDR3 bases: TGTGCCAGCAGCACTAGACTAGCGGGGTCCACAGATACGCAGTATTTT. Translating it yields CASSTRLAGSTDTQYF. Filled out from reference TRBV13 and TRBJ2-3, the complete variable domain reads AAGVIQSPRHLIKEKRETATLKCYPIPRHDTVYWYQQGPGQDPQFLISFYEKMQSDKGSIPDRFSAQQFSDYHSELNMSSLELGDSALYFCASSTRLAGSTDTQYFGPGTRLTVL.

This clonotype was observed once. V is TRBV20-1 and J is TRBJ2-2, with D perhaps being TRBD1 or TRBD2 (6 bases each). Looked up from germline, CDR1 is DFQATT and CDR2 is SNEGSKA (reference sequence). Trimming stripped 7 bases from V and 9 bases from J, with 15 bases between. The CDR3 has 12 amino acids. The CDR3, as DNA: TGCAGTGGTCTGGTGGGGGGCCGGGAGCTGTTTTTT. Protein: CSGLVGGRELFF.

The rearrangement links TRBV6-5 to TRBJ1-5; 7 bases match TRBD1. V shed 6 bases and J 1 base; nucleotides not matched to a gene: 6. The CDR3 runs 15 residues. Germline loops: CDR1 MNHEY, CDR2 SVGAGI. The CDR3 DNA reads TGTGCCAGCAGCCCCGGGACAGTAAGCAATCAGCCCCAGCATTTT. The encoded protein is CASSPGTVSNQPQHF.

This sequence joins TRBV15 and TRBJ1-1, with D perhaps matching TRBD1 (5 bases). This CDR3 has 13 amino acids. Deletions cut 8 bases from V and 4 bases from J, with 14 bases between. CDR1 is LNHNV and CDR2 is YYDKDF in the germline V gene (reference sequence). This CDR3 reads CATGRYQGTEAFF. The CDR3 DNA sequence: TGTGCCACCGGACGGTATCAGGGCACTGAAGCTTTCTTT.

The V call is TRBV27, the J call TRBJ1-2, with 11 bases aligning to TRBD1. V lost 2 bases, J lost 8 bases, and 7 bases stayed unmatched. CDR3 length: 15 residues. Per germline, CDR1 MNHEY and CDR2 SMNVEV (reference sequence). The CDR3 sequence: CASSLMGTGGEGYTF. DNA of the CDR3: TGTGCCAGCAGTTTAATGGGGACAGGGGGTGAGGGCTACACCTTC.

This clonotype was found once. This sequence joins TRBV30 and TRBJ1-3; perhaps TRBD1 as D (5 bases). This CDR3 comprises 17 residues. Germline values: CDR1 GTSNPN, CDR2 SVGIG (reference sequence). Trimming left V 2 bases short and J 0 bases short, with 17 bases between. The CDR3 region is CAWSWSLGLYSGNTIYF. The DNA of the CDR3 is TGTGCCTGGAGTTGGAGCCTGGGACTATACTCTGGAAACACCATATATTTT.